One and the same sample provided the 18 T cell receptor beta chains below, sequenced in a study of blood T cell repertoires in COVID-19. Sequencing was performed with immunoSEQ multiplex PCR; in TCRdb, only in-frame clones are kept and a portion is missing. The repertoire includes a few hundred thousand clones, 80% to 90% of them detected once, and approximately 4.2% sits in the top ten. Sequencing was performed on PBMCs or T cells enriched from blood (not recorded which). These receptor sequences come from a woman aged 25 to 39 who had recovered from COVID-19.

The CDR3 sequence: CASSMELGRGNYGYTF. In nucleotides, the CDR3 is TGTGCCAGTAGTATGGAACTCGGCAGGGGAAACTATGGCTACACCTTC. The chain employs TRBV19 and TRBJ1-2, with D perhaps matching TRBD1 (6 bases). Germline-derived CDR1 and CDR2 are LNHDA and SQIVND (reference sequence). There are 16 residues in the CDR3. V dropped 3 bases and J dropped 2 bases, with 16 bases sitting between them.

The chain links TRBV2 to TRBJ2-7, with 7 bases fitting TRBD2. Losses at the gene ends were 6 bases for V and 7 bases for J; bases not matched to a gene: 15. This CDR3 region has 15 residues. The germline V gene encodes CDR1 SNHLY and CDR2 FYNNEI. The DNA of the CDR3 is TGTGCCAGCAGGGAATGGGCGGGAGAGTCGAGGGAGCAGTACTTC. Amino acids: CASREWAGESREQYF.

The CDR3 region is CASTVGREYGYTF. CDR3 sequence (DNA): TGTGCCAGCACCGTTGGACGGGAGTATGGCTACACCTTC. The genes are TRBV12-3 or TRBV12-4 and TRBJ1-2; D remains ambiguous. Trimming pared 7 bases from V and 5 bases from J, leaving 14 bases between. The CDR3 is made up of 13 amino acids.

The chain uses TRBV27 and TRBJ2-1, with D uncertain. Germline V gene lookup returns CDR1 MNHEY and CDR2 SMNVEV (reference sequence). This CDR3 has 15 residues. The germline V and J ends were trimmed by 3 bases and 0 bases, with 9 bases remaining between them. CDR3 region: CASSFRASSYNEQFF. For the CDR3, the DNA is TGTGCCAGCAGTTTTCGCGCATCCTCCTACAATGAGCAGTTCTTC.

Note on this clone: Mismatch with germline at one junction end may stem from a read error. The chain has TRBV28 and TRBJ2-2; 8 nucleotides match TRBD2. From germline, CDR1 is MDHEN and CDR2 SYDVKM. This CDR3 has 15 residues. CDR3 in DNA: TGTGCCAGCCGTTTGGGACTAGCGAACACCGGGGAGCTGTTTTTT. As protein: CASRLGLANTGELFF.

The V call is TRBV3-1 (or the pseudogene TRBV3-2), the J call TRBJ1-1; TRBD1 might be the D (6 bases). CDR3 length equals 15 residues. CDR1 is LGHDT, CDR2 YNNKEL, per germline (reference sequence). Deletions cut 7 bases from V and 4 bases from J, with 19 bases between. Here the CDR3 DNA reads TGTGCCAGCACGATTATGTCGGGGGGCGGCACTGAAGCTTTCTTT. Its translation: CASTIMSGGGTEAFF.

This chain links TRBV5-1 with TRBJ2-1; D is possibly TRBD2 (6 bases). Germline CDR1 and CDR2: SGHRS and YFSETQ. This CDR3 contains 14 residues. Trimming pared 1 base from V and 8 bases from J, leaving 13 bases between. The CDR3 protein is CASSLSRGYDEQFF. The CDR3 DNA reads TGCGCCAGCAGCTTGTCACGGGGGTACGATGAGCAGTTCTTC.

J is TRBJ1-2 and V is TRBV25-1, with 7 nucleotides matching TRBD1. Germline-derived CDR1 and CDR2 are MGHDK and SYGVNS. Trimming took 3 bases from V and 5 from J; bases not matched to a gene: 12. There are 16 residues in the CDR3. This CDR3 is CASSDTEYRGRYGYTF. DNA of the CDR3: TGTGCCAGCAGTGATACTGAGTACAGGGGAAGGTATGGCTACACCTTC.

The chain recombines TRBV18 with TRBJ1-1, with D perhaps matching TRBD1 (5 bases). The CDR3 contains 16 residues. Germline values: CDR1 KGHSH, CDR2 LQKENI. The germline V and J ends were trimmed by 0 bases and 2 bases, with 13 bases remaining between them. For the CDR3, the DNA is TGTGCCAGCTCACCACCGTTAGGGGCGGTAAACACTGAAGCTTTCTTT. It yields the protein CASSPPLGAVNTEAFF.

The V call is TRBV20-1, the J call TRBJ1-2; no clear D gene. The CDR3 has 14 residues. Per the germline V gene, CDR1 is DFQATT and CDR2 is SNEGSKA (reference sequence). Trimming cost V 3 bases and J 3 bases, with 14 bases left between them. CDR3 nucleotides: TGCAGTGCTAGTACGGAGCTCCAATACTATGGCTACACCTTC. Amino acid sequence: CSASTELQYYGYTF.

The J gene is TRBJ1-2, the V gene TRBV30; D gene uncertain. The CDR3 is 15 amino acids. Germline V gene data show CDR1 as GTSNPN and CDR2 as SVGIG (reference sequence). Trimming cost V 5 bases and J 5 bases, with 21 bases left between them. The DNA of the CDR3 is TGTGCCTGGGGGTTTGTCGATACTGATCTTTATGGCTACACCTTC. Its protein product is CAWGFVDTDLYGYTF. The whole variable domain, remainder taken from reference TRBV30 and TRBJ1-2, is SQTIHQWPATLVQPVGSPLSLECTVEGTSNPNLYWYRQAAGRGLQLLFYSVGIGQISSEVPQNLSASRPQDRQFILSSKKLLLSDSGFYLCAWGFVDTDLYGYTFGSGTRLTVV.

The chain has TRBV28 and TRBJ1-5; D might be TRBD1 (6 bases). V was pared by 7 bases and J by 7 bases, with 20 bases between. Looked up from germline, CDR1 is MDHEN and CDR2 is SYDVKM. The CDR3 is 15 residues long. The CDR3 loop is CASIGRYRAGQPQHF. DNA for the CDR3: TGTGCCAGCATCGGGAGGTACAGGGCGGGCCAGCCCCAGCATTTT.

V is TRBV29-1 and J is TRBJ1-5, with D possibly being TRBD1 (6 bases). V was clipped by 7 bases and J by 0 bases, with 16 bases between them. CDR3 length: 15 residues. The germline V gene has CDR1 SQVTM and CDR2 ANQGSEA. DNA of the CDR3: TGCAGCGCTTGGACAGACGAATATAGCAATCAGCCCCAGCATTTT. Protein product: CSAWTDEYSNQPQHF.

V gene TRBV28 combines with J gene TRBJ2-1, with TRBD1 identical over 7 bases. Per the germline V gene, CDR1 is MDHEN and CDR2 is SYDVKM. V lost 7 bases and J lost 7; bases outside the gene matches: 13. The CDR3 has 15 residues. CDR3 protein: CASTRPNEGANEQFF. CDR3 bases: TGTGCCAGCACCCGCCCTAACGAGGGGGCGAATGAGCAGTTCTTC.

The chain carries TRBV5-5 and TRBJ1-5, with D possibly TRBD1 on 5 matching bases. Trimming removed 1 base from V and 4 bases from J, with 9 bases in between. From germline, CDR1 is SGHKS and CDR2 YYEKEE (reference sequence). The CDR3 totals 14 residues. The DNA of the CDR3 is TGTGCCAGCAGCTTGTGGGGGGAAAATCAGCCCCAGCATTTT. Its protein product is CASSLWGENQPQHF.

This clone was seen only once. The genes are TRBV3-1 (or the pseudogene TRBV3-2) and TRBJ2-3; 12 bases agree with TRBD2. There are 16 residues in the CDR3. The germline CDR1 and CDR2 sequences are LGHDT and YNNKEL (reference sequence). V was clipped by 4 bases and J by 1 base; unmatched bases: 3. In nucleotides, the CDR3 is TGTGCCAGCAGCCGTAGACTAGCGGGGGGCACAGATACGCAGTATTTT. Its protein is CASSRRLAGGTDTQYF.

This clone was observed a few times. The CDR3 protein is CAWTPGAGELFF. For the CDR3, the DNA is TGTGCCTGGACCCCGGGGGCCGGGGAGCTGTTTTTT. The chain combines TRBV30 with TRBJ2-2; D is perhaps TRBD2 (6 bases). Germline-derived CDR1 and CDR2 are GTSNPN and SVGIG (reference sequence). This CDR3 comprises 12 residues. Trimming took off 4 bases at V and 6 bases at J, with 9 bases between the two ends.

V usage is TRBV27 and J usage is TRBJ2-7; 11 positions agree with TRBD2. Germline CDR1 MNHEY, CDR2 SMNVEV (reference sequence). Trimming took 6 bases from V and 3 from J; bases not matched to a gene: 16. The CDR3 consists of 18 residues. The CDR3 DNA reads TGTGCCAGCAGACGACTAGCGGGGCGACAGTATAGTAACTACGAGCAGTACTTC. This sequence encodes CASRRLAGRQYSNYEQYF.